Listed here are 31 T cell receptor beta chains from one sample, sequenced in a study of cytomegalovirus exposure and HLA in healthy donors. PCR was performed using 60 Vbeta and 13 Jbeta primers. The protocol was immunoSEQ multiplex PCR, while the TCRdb copy is restricted to in-frame clones and leaves out a portion. The table for this sample gives 150,000 or so clones. Sequences were obtained from PBMCs. These receptors originate from a woman aged 45-65 years in good health and CMV-seronegative.

The chain couples TRBV4-3 to TRBJ2-1; D is perhaps TRBD2 (5 bases). This CDR3 has 14 residues. Trimming pared 4 bases from V and 9 bases from J, leaving 16 bases between. From germline, CDR1 is LGHNA and CDR2 YSLEER. CDR3 bases: TGCGCCAGCAGCCTCTTTGCTCCCCGGGGTGAGCAGTTCTTC. This gives the protein CASSLFAPRGEQFF.

V is TRBV4-1 and J is TRBJ1-6; D is ambiguous. V was trimmed by 7 bases and J by 4 bases, leaving 17 bases between them. Germline CDR1 MGHRA, CDR2 YSYEKL. This CDR3 is built from 16 residues. The CDR3 loop reads CASNTPGIMYNSPLHF. The CDR3 nucleotides read TGCGCCAGCAATACCCCCGGGATAATGTATAATTCACCCCTCCACTTT.

The genes are TRBV6-1 and TRBJ2-7, with 8 bases lining up with TRBD1. Looked up from germline, CDR1 is MNHNS and CDR2 is SASEGT. The CDR3 runs 15 residues. Trimming removed 7 bases from V and 0 bases from J; junction bases left unmatched: 8. The CDR3 DNA reads as TGTGCCAGCACCAAGGACAGGGTATCCTCCTACGAGCAGTACTTC. Amino acid sequence: CASTKDRVSSYEQYF.

The chain recombines TRBV19 with TRBJ2-1, with 8 nucleotides matching TRBD2. Germline loops: CDR1 LNHDA, CDR2 SQIVND (reference sequence). V shed 5 bases and J 1 base; nucleotides not matched to a gene: 10. The CDR3 runs 17 residues. The CDR3 coding sequence is TGTGCCAGTAGTGTCTCTGGGGCTAGCGGGTCCTACAATGAGCAGTTCTTC. It translates to CASSVSGASGSYNEQFF.

The chain couples TRBV7-8 to TRBJ2-3, with 8 bases lining up with TRBD2. Germline V gene sequence: CDR1 SGHVS, CDR2 FQNEAQ. The trim removed 4 bases at V and 5 bases at J, leaving 11 bases unmatched. This CDR3 is 16 amino acids long. The CDR3 DNA reads TGTGCCAGCAGCTCCGTCACCGCGGGGGGCATAGATACGCAGTATTTT. It encodes CASSSVTAGGIDTQYF.

The V call is TRBV2, the J call TRBJ1-2; TRBD1 aligns across 9 bases. V lost 8 bases to trimming and J lost 4 bases; unmatched junction nucleotides: 2. The germline V gene has CDR1 SNHLY and CDR2 FYNNEI. The CDR3 contains 12 residues. The CDR3 protein is CASGQGSYGYTF. CDR3 nucleotide sequence: TGTGCCAGCGGACAGGGGAGCTATGGCTACACCTTC.

The V gene is TRBV5-4, the J gene TRBJ2-5; TRBD2 agrees at 8 bases. Looked up from germline, CDR1 is SGHNT and CDR2 is YYREEE (reference sequence). Trimming cost V 4 bases and J 4 bases; bases outside gene matches: 15. This CDR3 spans 17 amino acids. The CDR3 coding sequence is TGTGCCAGCAGCCCGACCCCGGGGGGGGCCACAGGAGAGACCCAGTACTTC. This translates into CASSPTPGGATGETQYF. Using reference TRBV5-4 and TRBJ2-5 for the parts outside the CDR3, the full variable domain is ETGVTQSPTHLIKTRGQQVTLRCSSQSGHNTVSWYQQALGQGPQFIFQYYREEENGRGNFPPRFSGLQFPNYSSELNVNALELDDSALYLCASSPTPGGATGETQYFGPGTRLLVL.

The chain combines TRBV28 with TRBJ2-7; the match to TRBD2 covers 7 bases. The CDR3 runs to 12 residues. Per germline, CDR1 MDHEN and CDR2 SYDVKM. With 6 bases clipped from V and 2 bases from J, the junction kept 1 base outside the gene matches. The CDR3 spells CASRTSPYEQYF. CDR3 nucleotides: TGTGCCAGCAGGACTAGCCCCTACGAGCAGTACTTC.

This sequence joins TRBV5-1 and TRBJ2-1; D is possibly TRBD1 (6 bases). This CDR3 is 18 amino acids long. Germline CDR1 SGHRS, CDR2 YFSETQ. The V end was cut by 0 bases, the J end by 13 bases, with 29 bases between. The CDR3 DNA follows: TGCGCCAGCAGCTTGGCCCCTCGGGACACTAGAATCCCAGGGGACCAGTTCTTC. Its translation is CASSLAPRDTRIPGDQFF.

This chain joins TRBV30 and TRBJ1-5; D is perhaps TRBD1 (5 bases). With 2 bases removed from V and 2 bases from J, the gap between germline ends came to 7 bases. The CDR3 runs to 13 residues. The V gene's germline CDR1 is GTSNPN and CDR2 SVGIG (reference sequence). Written as DNA, the CDR3 is TGTGCCTGGAGTAAAGGGGGCAATCAGCCCCAGCATTTT. As protein: CAWSKGGNQPQHF.

This chain uses TRBV2 with TRBJ2-7; 7 positions agree with TRBD1. V shed 6 bases, J shed 1 base, and the junction held 0 bases outside the gene matches. Germline V gene lookup returns CDR1 SNHLY and CDR2 FYNNEI. The CDR3 sequence is 12 residues long. CDR3 DNA: TGTGCCAGCAGGGGACAGTCCTACGAGCAGTACTTC. Amino acid sequence: CASRGQSYEQYF.

V gene TRBV19 combines with J gene TRBJ2-6, with TRBD1 matching 11 bases. Germline V lookup: CDR1 LNHDA, CDR2 SQIVND (reference sequence). The CDR3 extends over 19 amino acids. V trimming: 3 bases; J trimming: 2 bases; junction bases outside the gene matches: 9. The CDR3 spells CASSIRRGQGVTGANVLTF. The CDR3 coding sequence is TGTGCCAGTAGTATCCGCCGGGGACAGGGGGTCACTGGGGCCAACGTCCTGACTTTC.

The chain carries TRBV5-1 and TRBJ2-3; the match to TRBD2 covers 9 bases. V trimming: 4 bases; J trimming: 4 bases; junction bases outside the gene matches: 10. This CDR3 spans 16 amino acids. CDR1 SGHRS and CDR2 YFSETQ come from the germline V gene. In nucleotides, the CDR3 is TGCGCCAGCAGCACATATAGCGGGAGCTGGGCAGATACGCAGTATTTT. Amino acids: CASSTYSGSWADTQYF.

The chain has TRBV27 and TRBJ2-7; TRBD2 aligns across 10 bases. CDR3 length: 12 residues. From germline, CDR1 is MNHEY and CDR2 SMNVEV (reference sequence). V trimming: 10 bases; J trimming: 4 bases; junction bases outside the gene matches: 4. The CDR3 DNA follows: TGTGCCACACGGACTAGCGGTTACGAGCAGTACTTC. As protein: CATRTSGYEQYF.

This chain links TRBV6-4 with TRBJ1-6; 7 bases are a match to TRBD1. There are 14 residues in the CDR3. Germline trimming cut 6 bases from V and 7 bases from J; bases unmatched to any gene: 6. From germline, CDR1 is MRHNA and CDR2 SNTAGT. DNA of the CDR3: TGTGCCAGCAGACAACAGGGGCCAAATTCACCCCTCCACTTT. The encoded protein is CASRQQGPNSPLHF.

The rearrangement joins TRBV5-6 to TRBJ2-1; 9 positions agree with TRBD1. CDR3 length: 15 residues. The V gene end was trimmed by 3 bases and the J gene end by 3 bases; junction bases not matched to a gene: 4. Germline lookup yields CDR1 SGHDT and CDR2 YYEEEE. CDR3: CASSWDRVFYNEQFF. CDR3 bases: TGTGCCAGCAGCTGGGACAGGGTCTTCTACAATGAGCAGTTCTTC.

The J gene is TRBJ2-3, the V gene TRBV9; 7 bases match TRBD2. The ends lost 3 bases at V and 5 bases at J; junction bases unmatched: 6. The CDR3 is 14 residues long. The germline gives CDR1 SGDLS, CDR2 YYNGEE. For the CDR3, the DNA is TGTGCCAGCAGCGGGGGGGGGATTAGAGATACGCAGTATTTT. Its translation is CASSGGGIRDTQYF.

The chain joins TRBV30 to TRBJ1-2; tentatively, D is TRBD1 (5 bases). V was trimmed by 0 bases and J by 0 bases, leaving 11 bases between them. This CDR3 comprises 15 residues. Germline assignment: CDR1 GTSNPN and CDR2 SVGIG (reference sequence). CDR3 loop: CAWSVGAASNYGYTF. DNA for the CDR3: TGTGCCTGGAGTGTAGGGGCAGCATCTAACTATGGCTACACCTTC. The full variable domain, its missing parts supplied by reference TRBV30 and TRBJ1-2, is SQTIHQWPATLVQPVGSPLSLECTVEGTSNPNLYWYRQAAGRGLQLLFYSVGIGQISSEVPQNLSASRPQDRQFILSSKKLLLSDSGFYLCAWSVGAASNYGYTFGSGTRLTVV.

The J gene is TRBJ2-7, the V gene TRBV5-1, with 10 nucleotides matching TRBD2. Trimming at V came to 6 bases and at J to 6 bases, leaving 6 bases not matched to a gene. The CDR3 is 13 amino acids. The germline CDR1 and CDR2 sequences are SGHRS and YFSETQ. This CDR3 reads CASTTSGFSEQYF. CDR3 nucleotide sequence: TGCGCCAGCACGACTAGCGGGTTCTCCGAGCAGTACTTC.

This rearrangement joins TRBV27 to TRBJ1-1, with D possibly matching TRBD1 (5 bases). V was shortened by 4 bases and J by 11 bases, with 26 bases between the two germline ends. This CDR3 has 16 residues. Per the germline V gene, CDR1 is MNHEY and CDR2 is SMNVEV (reference sequence). CDR3 residues: CASSSHPRGGETEAFF. DNA for the CDR3: TGTGCCAGCAGTTCCCATCCCCGGGGGGGAGAGACCGAGGCTTTCTTT.

V gene TRBV6-1 combines with J gene TRBJ2-3; no clear D. Germline V lookup: CDR1 MNHNS, CDR2 SASEGT. The CDR3 sequence is 13 residues long. The ends were cut back, 4 bases at V and 4 bases at J, with 9 bases in the middle. CDR3 DNA sequence: TGTGCCAGCAGTGGATCCTCGGCAGATACGCAGTATTTT. This gives the protein CASSGSSADTQYF.

The CDR3 sequence: CASSERQGAIHYGYTF. CDR3 nucleotides: TGTGCCAGCAGCGAGAGACAGGGGGCGATTCACTATGGCTACACCTTC. The chain combines TRBV9 with TRBJ1-2, with 10 bases lining up with TRBD1. Germline lookup yields CDR1 SGDLS and CDR2 YYNGEE. The J segment lost 3 bases and the V segment lost 3 bases, leaving 8 bases of the junction unmatched. CDR3 length: 16 amino acids.

The chain employs TRBV28 and TRBJ2-7; D is perhaps TRBD2 (5 bases). V lost 4 bases and J 12 bases, leaving 19 bases between the germline ends. The germline gives CDR1 MDHEN, CDR2 SYDVKM. This CDR3 is 13 amino acids long. DNA of the CDR3: TGTGCCAGCAGTTCCACTCAGGAGGTCCGCATGTACTTC. Translating gives CASSSTQEVRMYF.

The rearrangement joins TRBV25-1 to TRBJ2-7; 13 bases map to TRBD2. The CDR3 extends over 15 amino acids. Germline-derived CDR1 and CDR2 are MGHDK and SYGVNS. J was trimmed by 1 base and V by 5 bases; bases with no gene match: 2. Written as DNA, the CDR3 is TGTGCCAGCAGTCGGACTAGCGGGAGTTCCTACGAGCAGTACTTC. Translation: CASSRTSGSSYEQYF.

The chain recombines TRBV4-1 with TRBJ2-7; D is ambiguous. The CDR3 spans 16 residues. Trimming removed 0 bases from V and 1 base from J, with 13 bases in between. Germline assignment: CDR1 MGHRA and CDR2 YSYEKL. The CDR3 loop is CASSQDNGFPSYEQYF. CDR3 sequence (DNA): TGCGCCAGCAGCCAAGATAACGGGTTTCCTTCCTACGAGCAGTACTTC.

V is TRBV28 and J is TRBJ1-4; 9 positions agree with TRBD1. The CDR3 has 14 residues. After removal of 5 bases from V and 12 bases from J, the junction contained 10 bases not matched to a gene. Germline CDR1 reads MDHEN; CDR2 reads SYDVKM. The CDR3 nucleotides read TGTGCCAGCAGTGGGCGACAGGGGGATGAGGAACTGTTTTTT. This gives the protein CASSGRQGDEELFF.

This rearrangement joins TRBV6-6 to TRBJ2-7; 10 nucleotides line up with TRBD1. The length of the CDR3 is 14 residues. The germline CDR1 and CDR2 sequences are MNHNY and SVGAGI (reference sequence). J was trimmed by 5 bases and V by 6 bases; bases with no gene match: 7. CDR3 loop: CASRHRTGGHEQYF. In nucleotides, the CDR3 is TGTGCCAGCAGACACAGGACAGGGGGACACGAGCAGTACTTC.

The rearrangement joins TRBV7-6 to TRBJ2-3; tentatively, D is TRBD1 (6 bases). This CDR3 spans 15 amino acids. From germline, CDR1 is SGHVS and CDR2 FNYEAQ. The germline V and J ends were trimmed by 8 bases and 1 base, with 16 bases remaining between them. The CDR3 region has the DNA TGTGCCAGCGCCCAAATCCAGGGGCGCACAGATACGCAGTATTTT. Its translation: CASAQIQGRTDTQYF.

The gene calls are TRBV28 and TRBJ1-5; D possibly corresponds to TRBD1 (5 bases). Between the trimmed V and J ends, which lost 8 bases and 1 base, there was a span of 18 bases. The V gene's germline CDR1 is MDHEN and CDR2 SYDVKM. This CDR3 contains 16 residues. CDR3 nucleotides: TGTGCCAGCCACGGTCCGGAGGGGCCCAGCAATCAGCCCCAGCATTTT. Protein: CASHGPEGPSNQPQHF.

V usage is TRBV6-5 and J usage is TRBJ2-2; D is perhaps TRBD1 (6 bases). The CDR3 spans 15 residues. Trimming removed 11 bases from V and 0 bases from J, with 16 bases in between. Germline CDR1 MNHEY, CDR2 SVGAGI. CDR3 in DNA: TGTGCCGCCCGAGAGGCAGGGGCGAACACCGGGGAGCTGTTTTTT. Residues: CAAREAGANTGELFF.

The V gene is TRBV5-1, the J gene TRBJ2-5; TRBD1 matches at 11 bases. Germline trimming cut 4 bases from V and 0 bases from J; bases unmatched to any gene: 5. The CDR3 length is 16 residues. Germline V gene data show CDR1 as SGHRS and CDR2 as YFSETQ. CDR3 in amino acids: CASSPGTGGYQETQYF. In nucleotides, the CDR3 is TGCGCCAGCAGCCCCGGGACAGGGGGATACCAAGAGACCCAGTACTTC.